The clone carrying this T cell receptor (beta chain) appeared once. The sample comes from a study of OX40 agonist ivuxolimab in advanced cancers. Across the whole study: Patients treated during dose escalation were battling hepatocellular carcinoma, melanoma, renal cell or head and neck cancer.

This CDR3 is built from 13 residues. The germline gives CDR1 MNHEY, CDR2 SVGAGI. The trim removed 6 bases at V and 4 bases at J, leaving 6 bases unmatched. Autoimmune disease history or systemic immunosuppression disqualified patients. TCRdb's copy holds only in-frame clones and misses some; the assay was immunoSEQ multiplex PCR. This table has roughly 76,000 clones, approximately 84% appearing once. This TCR came from an adult with an advanced solid tumor such as melanoma, head and neck, liver or kidney cancer. Sequencing used CD4+ or CD8+ T cells sorted from blood, obtained in a trial of the OX40 agonist ivuxolimab. The V and J genes are TRBV6-5 and TRBJ2-7, with 7 bases lining up with TRBD1. CDR3 sequence reads: CASSRQGSYEQYF. CDR3 bases: TGTGCCAGCAGCCGACAGGGTTCTTACGAGCAGTACTTC.